One sample yielded the 27 T cell receptor beta chains listed below, sequenced in a study of Ad26.COV2.S vaccination and SARS-CoV-2 variants. TCRdb keeps only in-frame clones here, not all; method: immunoSEQ multiplex PCR. Among 380,000 or so clones, 83% were seen once, and the ten largest hold about 8%. The treatment: about 20 received Ad26.COV2.S at low or high dose, single or two shots; roughly 5 received placebo; per-sample allocation not given. Specimens were obtained on day 63 following the first vaccine or placebo injection. The sequences come from peripheral blood, collected in a trial of Ad26.COV2.S vaccine versus placebo. All receptors derive from a person aged 18-65 years who received the Ad26.COV2.S COVID-19 vaccine or a placebo.

As for this clone: One end of the junction is discordant with germline, which a read error may explain. The chain uses TRBV15 and TRBJ1-2; possible D gene TRBD1, 5 bases. The CDR3 extends over 14 amino acids. Germline-derived CDR1 and CDR2 are LNHNV and YYDKDF (reference sequence). CDR3 sequence: CATRVGATLGGYTF. The CDR3 DNA sequence: TGTGCCACCCGGGTTGGGGCGACCTTAGGAGGCTATACCTTC.

The chain combines TRBV9 with TRBJ2-4; TRBD1 or TRBD2 may be the D gene (5 bases each). Germline lookup yields CDR1 SGDLS and CDR2 YYNGEE. Trimming took off 0 bases at V and 5 bases at J, with 12 bases between the two ends. The CDR3 is made up of 15 amino acids. CDR3 coding DNA: TGTGCCAGCAGCGTAGAACCAGGGAGCGAAAACATTCAGTACTTC. Translation: CASSVEPGSENIQYF.

The rearrangement links TRBV7-9 to TRBJ1-2; no clear D gene. Germline-derived CDR1 and CDR2 are SEHNR and FQNEAQ (reference sequence). This CDR3 contains 15 residues. The ends were cut back, 5 bases at V and 4 bases at J, with 17 bases in the middle. In nucleotides, the CDR3 is TGTGCCAGCAGCCCCCCTCTTGAGGCCGGCTATGGCTACACCTTC. The encoded protein is CASSPPLEAGYGYTF.

The chain links TRBV20-1 to TRBJ2-1; D is unresolved. V was trimmed by 7 bases and J by 5 bases, leaving 9 bases between them. There are 11 residues in the CDR3. Germline V gene lookup returns CDR1 DFQATT and CDR2 SNEGSKA (reference sequence). The CDR3 sequence is CSVRKHNEQFF. CDR3 in DNA: TGCAGTGTCCGGAAGCACAATGAGCAGTTCTTC.

This chain connects TRBV7-2 to TRBJ2-3, with a possible D match to TRBD1 (6 bases). Trimming took 3 bases from V and 5 from J, leaving 9 bases between them. Per the germline V gene, CDR1 is SGHTA and CDR2 is FQGNSA. The CDR3 loop spans 13 amino acids. The CDR3 DNA sequence: TGTGCCAGCAGCTTGGGACATTTAGATACGCAGTATTTT. It translates to CASSLGHLDTQYF.

CDR3 region: CASSPWGVTEAFF. The CDR3 DNA is TGTGCCAGCAGCCCCTGGGGAGTCACTGAAGCTTTCTTT. V usage is TRBV13 and J usage is TRBJ1-1; D is uncertain. The CDR3 is 13 residues long. The V gene lost 5 bases and the J gene lost 4 bases, with 11 bases spanning the gap. Germline V gene lookup returns CDR1 PRHDT and CDR2 FYEKMQ (reference sequence). Complete variable domain (other parts from reference TRBV13 and TRBJ1-1): AAGVIQSPRHLIKEKRETATLKCYPIPRHDTVYWYQQGPGQDPQFLISFYEKMQSDKGSIPDRFSAQQFSDYHSELNMSSLELGDSALYFCASSPWGVTEAFFGQGTRLTVV.

This sequence joins TRBV7-2 and TRBJ2-7; maybe TRBD2 (6 bases). This CDR3 is 15 amino acids long. Germline V gives CDR1 SGHTA, CDR2 FQGNSA. Trimming shortened V by 1 base and J by 3 bases, and 13 bases separated the two germline ends. The chain's CDR3 is CASSLVSSVNYEQYF. The CDR3, as DNA: TGTGCCAGCAGCTTAGTGTCTAGCGTGAACTACGAGCAGTACTTC.

This chain links TRBV6-5 with TRBJ1-1; D not certain. V was pared by 6 bases and J by 3 bases, with 17 bases between. CDR1 and CDR2 (germline): MNHEY, SVGAGI. This CDR3 has 15 amino acids. Written as DNA, the CDR3 is TGTGCCAGCAGATTAGAGAGACATCTTCACACTGAAGCTTTCTTT. Its protein product is CASRLERHLHTEAFF.

To note about this clone: At one end the junction does not follow the germline gene, possibly because of a read error. V and J are TRBV3-1 (or the pseudogene TRBV3-2) and TRBJ2-7; maybe TRBD1 (5 bases). Per germline, CDR1 LGHDT and CDR2 YNNKEL (reference sequence). The CDR3 length is 16 residues. The chain's CDR3 is CTSSHRMGLSSYEQYF. Written as DNA, the CDR3 is TGTACCAGCAGCCACAGAATGGGGCTGAGCTCCTACGAGCAGTACTTC.

V gene TRBV6-5 combines with J gene TRBJ2-7, with D perhaps matching TRBD1 (5 bases). Trimming removed 6 bases from V and 2 bases from J, with 14 bases in between. Germline V gene data show CDR1 as MNHEY and CDR2 as SVGAGI. The CDR3 runs 14 residues. The CDR3 spells CASRRPGNTYEQYF. CDR3 DNA: TGTGCCAGCAGGAGGCCAGGGAACACCTACGAGCAGTACTTC.

The rearrangement uses TRBV7-2 and TRBJ2-5; 14 bases are shared with TRBD2. The CDR3 sequence is 17 residues long. J gave up 2 bases and V 1 base, and 3 bases lay outside the gene matches. Germline loops: CDR1 SGHTA, CDR2 FQGNSA. CDR3 DNA sequence: TGTGCCAGCAGCTTAGGGACTAGCGGGGGGATACAAGAGACCCAGTACTTC. Translated: CASSLGTSGGIQETQYF. Complete variable domain (other parts from reference TRBV7-2 and TRBJ2-5): GAGVSQSPSNKVTEKGKDVELRCDPISGHTALYWYRQSLGQGLEFLIYFQGNSAPDKSGLPSDRFSAERTGGSVSTLTIQRTQQEDSAVYLCASSLGTSGGIQETQYFGPGTRLLVL.

The chain links TRBV5-1 to TRBJ1-6; unclear D gene. V lost 0 bases and J 10 bases, leaving 11 bases between the germline ends. CDR3 length equals 14 residues. Germline V gives CDR1 SGHRS, CDR2 YFSETQ. The CDR3 bases are TGCGCCAGCAGCTTGGCCTCAGAAGGCTCACCCCTCCACTTT. The encoded protein is CASSLASEGSPLHF.

This chain connects TRBV5-1 to TRBJ2-5, with a weak D call TRBD1 (6 bases). This CDR3 has 14 amino acids. Per the germline V gene, CDR1 is SGHRS and CDR2 is YFSETQ. Trimming cost V 4 bases and J 7 bases, with 17 bases left between them. CDR3 in DNA: TGCGCCAGCAGCGCCGGGACAAATAGTGGGACCCAGTACTTC. Amino acids: CASSAGTNSGTQYF.

This rearrangement joins TRBV24-1 to TRBJ2-5; 10 bases match TRBD1. The CDR3 is made up of 15 amino acids. Germline CDR1 KGHDR, CDR2 SFDVKD. With 4 bases clipped from V and 4 bases from J, the junction kept 5 bases outside the gene matches. As DNA, the CDR3 is TGTGCCACCAGTGACCCGACAGGGGGCGCAGAGACCCAGTACTTC. It is translated as CATSDPTGGAETQYF.

This clone has just a few counts. This chain connects TRBV7-2 to TRBJ1-6; the D gene is possibly TRBD1 (5 bases). The germline V and J ends were trimmed by 5 bases and 7 bases, with 15 bases remaining between them. This CDR3 is 15 amino acids long. Germline V gives CDR1 SGHTA, CDR2 FQGNSA. The CDR3: CASSTGEAGNSPLHF. The DNA of the CDR3 is TGTGCCAGCAGCACGGGGGAAGCGGGAAATTCACCCCTCCACTTT.

The chain couples TRBV6-5 to TRBJ1-2, with D unresolved. CDR3 length equals 13 residues. V shed 3 bases and J shed 3 bases, with 8 bases lying between them. Germline assignment: CDR1 MNHEY and CDR2 SVGAGI. The CDR3 loop reads CASSYAGHYGYTF. The CDR3 region has the DNA TGTGCCAGCAGTTATGCAGGCCACTATGGCTACACCTTC.

This sequence joins TRBV9 and TRBJ1-2; D remains ambiguous. V gave up 0 bases and J gave up 3 bases, with 12 bases separating them. The germline V gene has CDR1 SGDLS and CDR2 YYNGEE. The CDR3 contains 15 residues. CDR3 loop: CASSVGAATYYGYTF. The CDR3 coding sequence is TGTGCCAGCAGCGTAGGGGCAGCTACATACTATGGCTACACCTTC.

The chain carries TRBV4-1 and TRBJ1-1, with TRBD1 as a possible D gene (6 bases). In germline, CDR1 is MGHRA, CDR2 YSYEKL. V was cut by 6 bases and J by 3 bases, with 23 bases left in between. This CDR3 region has 17 residues. DNA for the CDR3: TGCGCCAGCAGGCCCCCGGGACAAAACATGGAATACACTGAAGCTTTCTTT. Protein: CASRPPGQNMEYTEAFF.

The V call is TRBV9, the J call TRBJ1-1; D unresolved. Trimming pared 0 bases from V and 1 base from J, leaving 7 bases between. The germline CDR1 and CDR2 sequences are SGDLS and YYNGEE. This CDR3 is built from 14 residues. Here the CDR3 DNA reads TGTGCCAGCAGCGTAGGCGGGCAGAACACTGAAGCTTTCTTT. Translating gives CASSVGGQNTEAFF.

The rearrangement joins TRBV12-3 or TRBV12-4 to TRBJ1-3, with D unresolved. V dropped 5 bases and J dropped 10 bases, with 15 bases sitting between them. The CDR3 is 13 residues long. Written as DNA, the CDR3 is TGTGCCAGCAGTATCGGACGGCCCCTAACCATATATTTT. Amino acid sequence: CASSIGRPLTIYF.

This chain uses TRBV5-1 with TRBJ2-2; 8 bases are shared with TRBD1. The CDR3 extends over 15 amino acids. Germline values: CDR1 SGHRS, CDR2 YFSETQ. With 0 bases clipped from V and 4 bases from J, the junction kept 2 bases outside the gene matches. The CDR3, as DNA: TGCGCCAGCAGCTTGGGGCAGGGGGCCACCGGGGAGCTGTTTTTT. Its protein product is CASSLGQGATGELFF.

This chain links TRBV15 with TRBJ2-5, with 8 bases matching TRBD2. Germline CDR1 and CDR2: LNHNV and YYDKDF (reference sequence). The CDR3 loop spans 20 amino acids. The trim removed 0 bases at V and 7 bases at J, leaving 22 bases unmatched. The CDR3 protein is CATSRDMGTGTRPLRGTQYF. CDR3 bases: TGTGCCACCAGCAGAGATATGGGGACCGGGACTAGGCCCTTAAGAGGGACCCAGTACTTC.

This chain joins TRBV3-1 (or the pseudogene TRBV3-2) and TRBJ2-7; unclear D gene. Germline CDR1 is LGHDT and CDR2 is YNNKEL (reference sequence). The CDR3 consists of 14 residues. V lost 4 bases and J lost 5, with 15 bases in between. This chain's CDR3 is CASSLRPVWHEQYF. The CDR3 nucleotides are TGTGCCAGCAGCCTTAGACCGGTTTGGCACGAGCAGTACTTC.

The chain uses TRBV5-1 and TRBJ1-3; D ambiguous. The germline V gene encodes CDR1 SGHRS and CDR2 YFSETQ. Trimming cost V 4 bases and J 0 bases, with 17 bases left between them. The CDR3 loop spans 17 amino acids. This CDR3 reads CASSTGGGPFSGNTIYF. In nucleotides, the CDR3 is TGCGCCAGCAGCACCGGAGGTGGGCCCTTCTCTGGAAACACCATATATTTT.

The chain is built from TRBV27 and TRBJ1-1; the match to TRBD1 covers 7 bases. The CDR3 totals 14 residues. CDR1 and CDR2 (germline): MNHEY, SMNVEV (reference sequence). With 5 bases clipped from V and 4 bases from J, the junction kept 7 bases outside the gene matches. The CDR3 reads CASSPKWDSTEAFF. In DNA form, the CDR3 reads TGTGCCAGCAGTCCGAAGTGGGACAGCACTGAAGCTTTCTTT.

The chain couples TRBV19 to TRBJ1-5; D not certain. The CDR3 is made up of 16 amino acids. The germline gives CDR1 LNHDA, CDR2 SQIVND (reference sequence). V lost 6 bases, J lost 2 bases, and 17 bases lay in between. CDR3 nucleotides: TGTGCCAGTAGCCGTCCCGAGGGTGGACGCAATCAGCCCCAGCATTTT. Translation gives CASSRPEGGRNQPQHF. The full variable domain, completed using reference TRBV19 and TRBJ1-5, is DGGITQSPKYLFRKEGQNVTLSCEQNLNHDAMYWYRQDPGQGLRLIYYSQIVNDFQKGDIAEGYSVSREKKESFPLTVTSAQKNPTAFYLCASSRPEGGRNQPQHFGDGTRLSIL.

The rearrangement links TRBV4-1 to TRBJ2-4; a weak D match, TRBD2 (6 bases). Germline V gene lookup returns CDR1 MGHRA and CDR2 YSYEKL. The CDR3 is 16 amino acids. V lost 1 base and J lost 5, with 15 bases in between. In DNA, the CDR3 is TGCGCCAGCAGCCAAGGCCCTAGCGAGGGAGAAAACATTCAGTACTTC. Amino acid sequence: CASSQGPSEGENIQYF.